This T cell receptor beta chain was sequenced during a study of blood T cells in healthy people across ages. Study observations and caveats: TCR beta diversity, measured per million T cells, fell in a roughly linear way with age. Both higher diversity and more naive CD4+ cells marked long-lived donors when set against aged donors.

With a J-beta primer mix and a sample-barcoded 5' primer, a second PCR ran about 6 to 11 cycles. Each sample yielded at least 3 million CDR3-containing paired-end reads. TCRdb used MiXCR to reprocess the 5' RACE reads, holding one entry per CDR3 protein. The data hold about 1.6 million distinct CDR3 sequences, with 30% to 35% observed a single time. Aged roughly 6 to 90, donors were systemically healthy Caucasians from Russia. This clonotype was seen only a few times. Its antigen is currently unknown. The clonotype was recovered from a woman in her twenties or thirties in good health. Material: blood.

CDR3 loop: CATREGHIQETQYF. CDR3 nucleotide sequence: TGTGCCACCAGGGAGGGACACATCCAAGAGACCCAGTACTTC. V gene TRBV15 combines with J gene TRBJ2-5; possibly TRBD1 or TRBD2 for D (6 bases each). There are 14 residues in the CDR3. V was clipped by 6 bases and J by 1 base, with 12 bases between them. The germline gives CDR1 LNHNV, CDR2 YYDKDF (reference sequence).